This TCR beta chain was documented in a study of shared clonotypes between healthy human individuals. Study at large: Ranging from 18 to 49 in age, donors were two women and three men. Plates per donor: three CD4 naive, three CD4 memory, two CD8 naive, one CD8 memory.

Sequenced by immunoSEQ multiplex PCR; TCRdb stores in-frame clones only, minus some. The table shows about 1.5 million clones, with around 98% occurring only once. Trimming removed 2 bases from V and 5 bases from J, with 15 bases in between. CDR1 is MNHNS, CDR2 SASEGT, per germline. The CDR3 sequence is 15 residues long. V is TRBV6-1 and J is TRBJ1-2, with D tentatively TRBD1 (5 bases). Specimen: naive CD4+ T cells sorted from blood. As to subset: CD45RA+ positively selected. This TCR came from a man aged 25 to 40 in good health. The CDR3 region is CASSERGTQGYGYTF. DNA for the CDR3: TGTGCCAGCAGTGAAAGAGGGACTCAAGGGTATGGCTACACCTTC.